The T cell receptor (beta chain) described here comes from a study of CD8 T cells in Susac syndrome. Controls matched for sex and age were healthy donors. With random hexamers, about 0.5 to 1 ug RNA was reverse transcribed. TCRdb itself ran the immunoSEQ multiplex PCR reads through MiXCR, one entry per CDR3 protein. Of 150,000 to 200,000 distinct CDR3 sequences listed, just over 90% are singletons. Whole-study results and caveats: Acknowledgment was made by the study that its TCR sequencing and HLA analysis involved a relatively small number of individuals.

V lost 5 bases, J lost 9 bases, and 17 bases stayed unmatched. The CDR3 spans 16 residues. Germline V gene sequence: CDR1 SGHTA, CDR2 FQGNSA. A word on this clonotype: The antigen remains unidentified.

V gene TRBV7-2 combines with J gene TRBJ2-7; 9 bases are a match to TRBD1. The sequencing sample was made of CD4+ T cells from PBMCs. The receptor was isolated from a human donor in good health. The DNA of the CDR3 is TGTGCCAGCAGCCCGCAATATGACAGGGGGGCCAACGGGCAGTACTTC. This codes for CASSPQYDRGANGQYF.